This T cell receptor beta chain stems from a study of T cell responses to AZD1222 COVID-19 vaccine (TCRdb year 2021). Broadly, across the study: A total of 230 to 250 trial participants underwent TCR sequencing, of whom about 210 had received two doses of AZD1222 and some 25 had received two doses of the MenACWY control vaccine. Enrollment into the trials was organized by age into subgroups of 18-55, 56-69 and 70-plus years, and those subgroups contained about 150, 27 and 61 TCR-sequenced participants, respectively. Here is what the overall study found, with its caveats: The vaccine-associated CD4 TCRs covered the entire spike protein, and the dominant responses fell in regions 160-218 and 743-854. Conclusions about previously exposed vaccinees are limited, since just 6 or 7 AZD1222 recipients were seropositive for SARS-CoV-2 at baseline. Participants were mostly white British and included more females than males, and it was suggested by the authors that clonal diversity may have been underestimated. After two AZD1222 doses, spike-specific TCR breadth and depth were significantly higher than at day 0 and than in MenACWY recipients. No day 14 peak-response samples were available, so repertoires were characterized only after the peak T cell response. Reportedly, close to half of the unique spike-specific TCRs recognized epitopes lying outside the regions that are mutated in the B.1.351 and B.1.1.7 variants. The 56-69-year group was small, and its depth increase did not reach significance, likely because of low power.

The CDR3 regions of human TCRbeta chains were analyzed by immunosequencing. Under the source paper's analysis protocol: Repertoire TCRs were checked for matches against a reference library of SARS-CoV-2-specific TCRs that had been generated using the MIRA antigen-specificity platform. Breadth was defined as the fraction of unique TCRs that were SARS-CoV-2-associated. Depth was defined as the fraction of total T cells that were SARS-CoV-2-associated. Using the MIRA data, each spike-specific TCR was mapped to the spike region that the TCR reacts to and placed in a CD4 or CD8 class. Log10-transformed breadth and depth values were compared by one-way ANOVA with Sidak's multiple comparisons tests. The source is immuneACCESS, and TCRdb retained only in-frame sequences with V and J called. Part of the clones is not carried over; for the studies checked, unresolved V genes explain less than half of this, and the remainder is unexplained. D and trimming were read from the DNA, whereas the V and J calls and clone size are those reported in that table. The sample profile shows around 150,000 clones; approximately 95% of them were found once. In total, the top ten clones hold 6.5% to 8% of the sample.

In the paper's terms, the time point label means: about 28 days (+/-7) after the second vaccine dose. AZD1222 recipients given second doses at about 4 weeks or at about 12 weeks were pooled, since spike-specific TCR depth and breadth were not found to differ between the two schedules. Vaccinee samples were obtained from the UK trials COV001 and COV002, which included a single-blind randomized controlled phase 2/3 trial of AZD1222 (ChAdOx1 nCoV-19) in healthy adults. For TCRbeta chain sequencing, PBMC samples from trial participants were taken at day 0 and at day 28 after the second dose. Remarks on this clone: Its antigen specificity is not known. Base-call qualities are not available, and no considerably larger clone is one nucleotide away.

The material was peripheral blood, obtained 28 days after the second AZD1222 dose. The TCR sequence derives from an adult who received the AZD1222 COVID-19 vaccine.

The CDR3 region has the sequence CASSQAGRLYEQYF. The sequence in DNA is TGTGCCAGCAGCCAGGCAGGCCGCCTCTACGAGCAGTACTTC. The rearranged chain carries TRBV3-1 (or the pseudogene TRBV3-2) and TRBJ2-7; the D gene assignment is ambiguous. From the cysteine through the phenylalanine, the CDR3 covers 14 amino acids. The entry retains the CDR3 DNA only, 42 bases that are in frame from base 1. CDR1 is given as LGHDT and CDR2 as YNNKEL, both from the germline V gene (reference sequence). Trimming takes 3 bases from V and 3 bases from J, and the germline ends sit 12 bases apart.